A single sample gave rise to the 16 T cell receptor beta chains below, sequenced in a study of CD8+ T cells in alopecia areata (dated by TCRdb to 2016 to 2019). Receptors were amplified or captured by the immunoSEQ multiplex PCR assay. RNA was extracted from all samples and reverse transcribed into cDNA, which served as template for TCR sequencing. TCRdb stores this immuneACCESS table with in-frame sequences only. Part of the clones is absent; in the studies checked, under half of the shortfall reflects unresolved V genes, and no reason is known for the rest. The sample table contains approximately 180,000 clones; only one count was recorded for 50% to 70% of them. The ten largest account for about 1.3% of the sample. The treatment or condition tag for this specimen amounts to: oral pan-JAK inhibitor, 5-10 mg twice daily. The sample was CD4+ T cells sorted from blood, taken between weeks 47 and 50, from a patient treated with tofacitinib. These receptors originate from a human donor with alopecia areata.

In its sample, this clone was seen a few times. The chain uses TRBV7-2 and TRBJ2-1; perhaps D is TRBD1 or TRBD2 (5 bases each). Germline-derived CDR1 and CDR2 are SGHTA and FQGNSA. Trimming stripped 8 bases from V and 3 bases from J, with 14 bases between. The CDR3 contains 14 residues. In DNA, the CDR3 is TGTGCCAGCGGGGGACGACTCCTCTACAATGAGCAGTTCTTC. Protein sequence: CASGGRLLYNEQFF. The whole variable domain, remainder taken from reference TRBV7-2 and TRBJ2-1, is GAGVSQSPSNKVTEKGKDVELRCDPISGHTALYWYRQSLGQGLEFLIYFQGNSAPDKSGLPSDRFSAERTGGSVSTLTIQRTQQEDSAVYLCASGGRLLYNEQFFGPGTRLTVL.

In regard to this clone: Other DNA sequences of this sample code for an identical CDR3. This chain uses TRBV29-1 with TRBJ2-1; no clear D. CDR1 and CDR2 from the germline V gene are SQVTM and ANQGSEA. V dropped 4 bases and J dropped 0 bases, with 10 bases sitting between them. The length of the CDR3 is 14 residues. The DNA of the CDR3 is TGCAGCGTTGGGACGGCGAGCTCCTACAATGAGCAGTTCTTC. Its protein product is CSVGTASSYNEQFF.

J is TRBJ2-3 and V is TRBV5-6; 9 bases align to TRBD2. Germline V gene lookup returns CDR1 SGHDT and CDR2 YYEEEE. The CDR3 contains 17 residues. Germline trimming cut 1 base from V and 4 bases from J; bases unmatched to any gene: 10. The CDR3 loop reads CASSLFGGGASPDTQYF. In DNA, the CDR3 is TGTGCCAGCAGCTTGTTCGGCGGGGGGGCCTCCCCAGATACGCAGTATTTT. Variable domain in full (rest from reference TRBV5-6 and TRBJ2-3): DAGVTQSPTHLIKTRGQQVTLRCSPKSGHDTVSWYQQALGQGPQFIFQYYEEEERQRGNFPDRFSGHQFPNYSSELNVNALLLGDSALYLCASSLFGGGASPDTQYFGPGTRLTVL.

This clone showed up just a few times. The CDR3 bases are TGCAGCGGACGGGCTGACGCAGCGGTAGATACGCAGTATTTT. Translated, it gives CSGRADAAVDTQYF. V and J are TRBV29-1 and TRBJ2-3; possible D gene TRBD2, 5 bases. The length of the CDR3 is 14 residues. Germline lookup yields CDR1 SQVTM and CDR2 ANQGSEA. V lost 7 bases, J lost 5 bases, and 19 bases lay in between.

The V gene is TRBV25-1, the J gene TRBJ2-1; TRBD2 aligns across 12 bases. V gave up 4 bases and J gave up 7 bases; unmatched junction bases: 5. The CDR3 loop spans 15 amino acids. Germline V lookup: CDR1 MGHDK, CDR2 SYGVNS. CDR3 DNA sequence: TGTGCCAGCAGTGCTACTAGCGGGGGGCGGAATGAGCAGTTCTTC. It encodes CASSATSGGRNEQFF.

The chain carries TRBV5-4 and TRBJ2-7, with D maybe TRBD2 (5 bases). Trimming removed 4 bases at V and 3 bases at J, with 17 bases between. This CDR3 has 15 amino acids. Germline V CDR1 and CDR2: SGHNT, YYREEE (reference sequence). The CDR3 DNA follows: TGTGCCAGCAGCAACGGAATCGAGGGTTTCTACGAGCAGTACTTC. It yields the protein CASSNGIEGFYEQYF.

This clone was counted only a few times. The gene calls are TRBV6-6 and TRBJ2-7; TRBD2 aligns across 8 bases. Per the germline V gene, CDR1 is MNHNY and CDR2 is SVGAGI (reference sequence). The CDR3 runs 15 residues. J was trimmed by 0 bases and V by 5 bases; bases with no gene match: 6. The CDR3 region is CASSGTGGISYEQYF. The CDR3 nucleotides are TGTGCCAGCAGTGGAACGGGAGGGATCTCCTACGAGCAGTACTTC.

This clone has only one observation. The chain joins TRBV18 to TRBJ2-4; D possibly corresponds to TRBD2 (7 bases). The V and J ends lost 2 bases and 0 bases respectively, with 11 bases between them. There are 16 residues in the CDR3. The V gene's germline CDR1 is KGHSH and CDR2 LQKENI. The CDR3 DNA sequence: TGTGCCAGCTCACCAACGGGGGGCCTAGCCAAAAACATTCAGTACTTC. As protein: CASSPTGGLAKNIQYF. Variable domain in full (rest from reference TRBV18 and TRBJ2-4): NAGVMQNPRHLVRRRGQEARLRCSPMKGHSHVYWYRQLPEEGLKFMVYLQKENIIDESGMPKERFSAEFPKEGPSILRIQQVVRGDSAAYFCASSPTGGLAKNIQYFGAGTRLSVL.

This clone came up once. The chain uses TRBV13 and TRBJ1-4; D is unclear. The CDR3 runs to 14 residues. Looked up from germline, CDR1 is PRHDT and CDR2 is FYEKMQ (reference sequence). V was shortened by 4 bases and J by 1 base, with 7 bases between the two germline ends. The CDR3 here is CASSSRVTNEKLFF. CDR3 nucleotide sequence: TGTGCCAGCAGCTCTCGGGTAACTAATGAAAAACTGTTTTTT.

V and J are TRBV29-1 and TRBJ2-3, with D perhaps given as TRBD1 or TRBD2 (5 bases each). The CDR3 totals 14 residues. V was cut by 2 bases and J by 4 bases, with 13 bases left in between. Germline CDR1 and CDR2: SQVTM and ANQGSEA. CDR3: CSVEWGLEADTQYF. As DNA, the CDR3 is TGCAGCGTTGAATGGGGGTTGGAGGCAGATACGCAGTATTTT.

The CDR3 loop is CASDFNTDTQYF. DNA for the CDR3: TGTGCCAGCGACTTCAACACAGATACGCAGTATTTT. The rearrangement uses TRBV7-2 and TRBJ2-3, with D uncertain. V lost 8 bases and J 2 bases, leaving 8 bases between the germline ends. The CDR3 is 12 amino acids. The germline V gene has CDR1 SGHTA and CDR2 FQGNSA.

This sequence joins TRBV9 and TRBJ1-3; possible D gene TRBD1, 5 bases. V was cut by 0 bases and J by 0 bases, with 7 bases left in between. CDR3 length: 15 amino acids. Germline CDR1 is SGDLS and CDR2 is YYNGEE. CDR3 nucleotides: TGTGCCAGCAGCGTAGGGGGCAGCTCTGGAAACACCATATATTTT. Residues: CASSVGGSSGNTIYF.

The V and J genes are TRBV11-3 and TRBJ2-7; D not resolved. Between the trimmed V and J ends, which lost 8 bases and 5 bases, there was a span of 13 bases. The CDR3 length is 12 residues. Germline CDR1 and CDR2: SGHNT and YENEEA. CDR3 region: CASGVTPNEQYF. As DNA, the CDR3 is TGTGCCAGCGGGGTAACTCCTAACGAGCAGTACTTC. Supplemented by reference TRBV11-3 and TRBJ2-7, the full variable domain reads EAGVVQSPRYKIIEKKQPVAFWCNPISGHNTLYWYLQNLGQGPELLIRYENEEAVDDSQLPKDRFSAERLKGVDSTLKIQPAELGDSAVYLCASGVTPNEQYFGPGTRLTVT.

The V and J genes are TRBV30 and TRBJ1-6; D unclear. The CDR3 is 12 residues long. The V and J ends lost 4 bases and 9 bases respectively, with 10 bases between them. Germline CDR1 is GTSNPN and CDR2 is SVGIG (reference sequence). The CDR3: CAWTVPSSPLHF. CDR3 DNA: TGTGCCTGGACTGTGCCTAGTTCACCCCTCCACTTT.

V usage is TRBV30 and J usage is TRBJ1-5, with no clear D. Trimming removed 5 bases from V and 6 bases from J, with 14 bases in between. Germline V gene lookup returns CDR1 GTSNPN and CDR2 SVGIG (reference sequence). The CDR3 extends over 13 amino acids. CDR3 residues: CAWGPGEPQPQHF. CDR3 DNA: TGTGCCTGGGGCCCCGGGGAGCCTCAGCCCCAGCATTTT.

This rearrangement joins TRBV29-1 to TRBJ2-5, with D unresolved. This CDR3 is 11 amino acids long. Germline-derived CDR1 and CDR2 are SQVTM and ANQGSEA. Trimming cost V 5 bases and J 2 bases, with 6 bases left between them. CDR3 residues: CSVRSQETQYF. The DNA for the CDR3 is TGCAGCGTTAGATCTCAAGAGACCCAGTACTTC.